The clone carrying this T cell receptor beta chain was seen a handful of times. These data originate in a study of beta chain features in type 1 diabetes. The study reverse transcribed the entire isolated RNA, so it sequenced expressed TCRB transcripts. Profiling relied on immunoSEQ multiplex PCR, and the TCRdb table lists in-frame clones only, not all of them. The sample records hundreds of thousands of clones, more than 9.5% being singletons. The receptor's source is a woman aged 18-29 years in good health. The sequencing input was naive CD4+ T cells from blood.

The CDR3 reads CASSSRSSFNSPLHF. In DNA form, the CDR3 reads TGTGCCAGCAGCTCAAGGTCAAGCTTTAATTCACCCCTCCACTTT. V and J are TRBV7-2 and TRBJ1-6; unclear D gene. Trimming removed 4 bases at V and 6 bases at J, with 13 bases between. Germline V CDR1 and CDR2: SGHTA, FQGNSA. CDR3 length: 15 amino acids.